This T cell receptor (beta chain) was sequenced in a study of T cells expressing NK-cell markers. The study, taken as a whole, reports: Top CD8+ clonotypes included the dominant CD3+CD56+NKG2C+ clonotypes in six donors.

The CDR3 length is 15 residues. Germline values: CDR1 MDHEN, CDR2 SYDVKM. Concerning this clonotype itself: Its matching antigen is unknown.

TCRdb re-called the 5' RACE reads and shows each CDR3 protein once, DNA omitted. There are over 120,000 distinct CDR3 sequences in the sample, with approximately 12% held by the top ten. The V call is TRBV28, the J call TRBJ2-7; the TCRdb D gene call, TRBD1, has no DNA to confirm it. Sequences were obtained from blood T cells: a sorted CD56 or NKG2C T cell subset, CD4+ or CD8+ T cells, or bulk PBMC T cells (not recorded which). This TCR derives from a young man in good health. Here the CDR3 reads CASSPGDFFRFEQYF.